This passage covers 5 T cell receptor beta chains from one sample sequenced in a study of T cells in Graves' hyperthyroidism and ophthalmopathy. TCR beta CDR3 sequences were amplified from RNA transcripts. A first-round RT-PCR of the TCR CDR3 used the HTBI primer set. MiXCR, applied by TCRdb to the multiplex PCR reads, yields one record per CDR3 protein. The profile shows 530,000 or so distinct CDR3 sequences, about a sixth of them singletons. The sequencing input was blood. These receptor sequences come from a woman between 18 and 29 years old with Graves' ophthalmopathy.

Only a few counts were recorded for this clonotype. This sequence joins TRBV6-1 and TRBJ2-2; 8 nucleotides line up with TRBD1. Germline V gene lookup returns CDR1 MNHNS and CDR2 SASEGT. This CDR3 has 16 residues. The J segment lost 5 bases and the V segment lost 5 bases, leaving 10 bases of the junction unmatched. CDR3 loop: CASSPPGQGKTGELFF. CDR3 DNA sequence: TGTGCCAGCAGTCCACCTGGACAGGGAAAGACCGGGGAGCTGTTTTTT.

This clonotype appeared many times. The V and J genes are TRBV6-2 or TRBV6-3 and TRBJ2-6, with 9 bases that match TRBD2. This CDR3 is 17 amino acids long. Germline CDR1 MNHEY, CDR2 SVGEGT. V was clipped by 6 bases and J by 0 bases; unmatched bases: 6. The CDR3 DNA sequence: TGTGCCAGCAGCCAGCGGGAGGTCCTCTCTGGGGCCAACGTCCTGACTTTC. Translation gives CASSQREVLSGANVLTF.

This clonotype was observed many times. This chain connects TRBV3-1 to TRBJ2-7; 7 bases agree with TRBD2. The CDR3 has 16 residues. The V and J ends lost 5 bases and 0 bases, in that order; junction bases with no gene match: 10. CDR1 and CDR2 (germline): LGHDT, YNNKEL (reference sequence). The CDR3 sequence is CASSIGGSDSSYEQYF. CDR3 in DNA: TGTGCCAGCAGCATCGGCGGGAGCGATAGCTCCTACGAGCAGTACTTC.

This clonotype was found many times. The CDR3 loop is CASSYWGDEQFF. The DNA for the CDR3 is TGTGCCAGCAGTTACTGGGGGGATGAGCAGTTCTTC. J is TRBJ2-1 and V is TRBV6-5; perhaps TRBD2 as D (6 bases). The germline V and J ends were trimmed by 1 base and 8 bases, with 6 bases remaining between them. The V gene's germline CDR1 is MNHEY and CDR2 SVGAGI. The CDR3 has 12 residues.

This clonotype was recorded many times. The V call is TRBV30, the J call TRBJ2-5; possibly TRBD1 or TRBD2 for D (5 bases each). The CDR3 has 13 residues. Germline CDR1 reads GTSNPN; CDR2 reads SVGIG (reference sequence). Trimming removed 0 bases at V and 7 bases at J, with 12 bases between. This CDR3 reads CAWSVRGLGTQYF. The CDR3 nucleotides are TGTGCCTGGAGTGTACGGGGCCTGGGGACCCAGTACTTC.